The 32 T cell receptor beta chains listed next were all sequenced from one sample in a study of beta chain features in type 1 diabetes. The authors reverse transcribed all of the isolated RNA, so sequencing captured expressed TCRB transcripts. Measured with immunoSEQ multiplex PCR; TCRdb has only the in-frame clones, and not every one. The table includes around 290,000 clones, under 8.5% detected once. The sample consisted of central memory CD4+ T cells from blood. These receptors were collected from a woman in her late teens or twenties in good health.

This rearrangement joins TRBV7-2 to TRBJ2-7, with D possibly called TRBD1 or TRBD2 (5 bases each). CDR1 is SGHTA and CDR2 is FQGNSA in the germline V gene. CDR3 length equals 16 residues. V gave up 1 base and J gave up 4 bases, with 17 bases separating them. The CDR3 DNA reads as TGTGCCAGCAGCTTAGGGCTAGCCATTGGGGCATACGAGCAGTACTTC. Translating it yields CASSLGLAIGAYEQYF.

The chain couples TRBV10-3 to TRBJ2-5; 9 bases are a match to TRBD2. Germline V gene lookup returns CDR1 ENHRY and CDR2 SYGVKD. This CDR3 contains 16 residues. V was clipped by 0 bases and J by 4 bases; unmatched bases: 6. This CDR3 is CAISESGLAQRETQYF. The CDR3 DNA is TGTGCCATCAGTGAGTCGGGACTAGCCCAGAGAGAGACCCAGTACTTC.

This clone was observed a handful of times. The gene calls are TRBV10-3 and TRBJ1-1; D gene unclear. V lost 2 bases and J lost 3, with 7 bases in between. This CDR3 is built from 13 residues. Germline V CDR1 and CDR2: ENHRY, SYGVKD. CDR3 loop: CAISEQEDTEAFF. The CDR3 bases are TGTGCCATCAGTGAGCAGGAGGACACTGAAGCTTTCTTT.

There are a few counts of this clone. A junction boundary mismatches the germline segment, possibly from a read error. The chain's CDR3 is CASSLDRGSSPLHF. DNA of the CDR3: TGTGCCAGCAGCTTGGACAGGGGAAGTTCACCCCTCCACTTT. This chain joins TRBV5-3 and TRBJ1-6, with TRBD1 matching over 9 bases. TRBV5-3 is classed as an ORF, of uncertain function. The CDR3 is made up of 14 amino acids.

In this sample, this clone turned up many times. The genes are TRBV19 and TRBJ2-2, with 7 bases that match TRBD1. With 4 bases clipped from V and 5 bases from J, the junction kept 7 bases outside the gene matches. The CDR3 runs to 15 residues. Germline V lookup: CDR1 LNHDA, CDR2 SQIVND (reference sequence). CDR3 DNA sequence: TGTGCCAGTAGTACTGACAGGGAAATGACCGGGGAGCTGTTTTTT. Translation gives CASSTDREMTGELFF.

The genes are TRBV5-6 and TRBJ2-1; D is unresolved. V lost 2 bases and J lost 8, with 5 bases in between. Per the germline V gene, CDR1 is SGHDT and CDR2 is YYEEEE. This CDR3 comprises 11 residues. The CDR3 region is CASSFVDEQFF. As DNA, the CDR3 is TGTGCCAGCAGCTTTGTGGATGAGCAGTTCTTC. Looking up the rest from reference TRBV5-6 and TRBJ2-1 gives the full variable domain: DAGVTQSPTHLIKTRGQQVTLRCSPKSGHDTVSWYQQALGQGPQFIFQYYEEEERQRGNFPDRFSGHQFPNYSSELNVNALLLGDSALYLCASSFVDEQFFGPGTRLTVL.

The table lists this clone with a few counts. The chain carries TRBV7-9 and TRBJ2-3; D uncertain. Trimming took 1 base from V and 5 from J, leaving 13 bases between them. The CDR3 consists of 15 residues. Looked up from germline, CDR1 is SEHNR and CDR2 is FQNEAQ (reference sequence). The CDR3, as DNA: TGTGCCAGCAGCTTAGGTGGCACTGTTATAGATACGCAGTATTTT. The encoded protein is CASSLGGTVIDTQYF. The variable domain in full, with the rest retrieved from reference TRBV7-9 and TRBJ2-3, is DTGVSQNPRHKITKRGQNVTFRCDPISEHNRLYWYRQTLGQGPEFLTYFQNEAQLEKSRLLSDRFSAERPKGSFSTLEIQRTEQGDSAMYLCASSLGGTVIDTQYFGPGTRLTVL.

This clone was seen a handful of times. J is TRBJ1-1 and V is TRBV4-3; D possibly corresponds to TRBD1 (5 bases). V shed 4 bases and J shed 7 bases, with 19 bases lying between them. The CDR3 runs to 15 residues. The germline V gene has CDR1 LGHNA and CDR2 YSLEER. The CDR3 reads CASSRDGTEADEAFF. CDR3 nucleotides: TGCGCCAGCAGCCGCGATGGGACCGAGGCCGATGAAGCTTTCTTT.

Ten or more counts support this clone. V usage is TRBV7-9 and J usage is TRBJ2-3; D is uncertain. V was cut by 5 bases and J by 4 bases, with 13 bases left in between. The germline CDR1 and CDR2 sequences are SEHNR and FQNEAQ (reference sequence). The CDR3 totals 14 residues. This CDR3 reads CASSHFGHSDTQYF. The CDR3 DNA reads as TGTGCCAGCAGCCACTTCGGTCACTCAGATACGCAGTATTTT.

This clone was picked up many times. The chain uses TRBV6-5 and TRBJ1-2; 7 nucleotides line up with TRBD1. The ends lost 5 bases at V and 3 bases at J; junction bases unmatched: 3. Per the germline V gene, CDR1 is MNHEY and CDR2 is SVGAGI. This CDR3 region has 13 residues. The CDR3 bases are TGTGCCAGCAGTCATGGGACAGACTATGGCTACACCTTC. It specifies CASSHGTDYGYTF.

A word on this clone: Other DNA sequences within the sample encode an identical CDR3. The gene calls are TRBV2 and TRBJ2-5; D remains unclear. Germline CDR1 reads SNHLY; CDR2 reads FYNNEI. This CDR3 has 13 residues. V was shortened by 4 bases and J by 2 bases, with 8 bases between the two germline ends. CDR3 DNA: TGTGCCAGCAGTGGGTCCGGTCAAGAGACCCAGTACTTC. This encodes CASSGSGQETQYF.

This clone has more than one count but fewer than ten. The chain has TRBV2 and TRBJ1-6; weak D call: TRBD1 (6 bases). The CDR3 is 13 amino acids. Trimming took off 7 bases at V and 7 bases at J, with 11 bases between the two ends. Germline values: CDR1 SNHLY, CDR2 FYNNEI. CDR3 protein: CASTGVGNSPLHF. Written as DNA, the CDR3 is TGTGCCAGCACAGGGGTCGGGAATTCACCCCTCCACTTT. The full variable domain, in which reference TRBV2 and TRBJ1-6 provide the parts outside the CDR3, is EPEVTQTPSHQVTQMGQEVILRCVPISNHLYFYWYRQILGQKVEFLVSFYNNEISEKSEIFDDQFSVERPDGSNFTLKIRSTKLEDSAMYFCASTGVGNSPLHFGNGTRLTVT.

The rearrangement links TRBV11-3 to TRBJ2-1, with D perhaps TRBD1 (6 bases). The CDR3 extends over 11 amino acids. The V and J ends lost 4 bases and 14 bases respectively, with 12 bases between them. The germline V gene has CDR1 SGHNT and CDR2 YENEEA. Written as DNA, the CDR3 is TGTGCCAGCAGCTCCAGGGGTCGGGAGTTCTTC. Translated, it gives CASSSRGREFF.

This clone has a handful of counts. The rearrangement joins TRBV9 to TRBJ1-1, with D uncertain. Germline-derived CDR1 and CDR2 are SGDLS and YYNGEE. The V end was cut by 1 base, the J end by 4 bases, with 8 bases between. This CDR3 is built from 13 residues. CDR3 loop: CASSVQVSTEAFF. The CDR3 bases are TGTGCCAGCAGCGTACAGGTGAGCACTGAAGCTTTCTTT.

This clone was observed at least ten times. V gene TRBV14 combines with J gene TRBJ1-1, with D perhaps TRBD1 (5 bases). With 5 bases removed from V and 4 bases from J, the gap between germline ends came to 23 bases. Germline CDR1 SGHDN, CDR2 FVKESK. The CDR3 has 17 residues. In nucleotides, the CDR3 is TGTGCCAGCAGCAGAGTCGGGGGGTTCGGTTTGGTCACTGAAGCTTTCTTT. Residues: CASSRVGGFGLVTEAFF.

The rearrangement links TRBV7-9 to TRBJ2-2; TRBD2 matches 9 bases. Unmatched junction bases numbered 6, after V lost 5 bases and J lost 2 bases. The CDR3 spans 16 residues. Germline CDR1 reads SEHNR; CDR2 reads FQNEAQ (reference sequence). CDR3 sequence: CASSPRLAANTGELFF. The CDR3 region has the DNA TGTGCCAGCAGCCCGCGACTAGCGGCCAACACCGGGGAGCTGTTTTTT.

A few counts support this clone. The genes are TRBV19 and TRBJ2-7, with D possibly TRBD1 on 5 matching bases. This CDR3 has 14 amino acids. Germline-derived CDR1 and CDR2 are LNHDA and SQIVND (reference sequence). V lost 4 bases and J 2 bases, leaving 12 bases between the germline ends. The CDR3 here is CASSTGIGAYEQYF. CDR3 in DNA: TGTGCCAGTAGTACAGGGATTGGGGCCTACGAGCAGTACTTC.

The chain employs TRBV11-2 and TRBJ2-1; 7 positions match TRBD2. The CDR3 spans 14 residues. After removal of 6 bases from V and 3 bases from J, the junction contained 5 bases not matched to a gene. Germline V lookup: CDR1 SGHAT, CDR2 FQNNGV. In DNA form, the CDR3 reads TGTGCCAGCAGTGACCGGGGGGTCTACAATGAGCAGTTCTTC. Translated, it gives CASSDRGVYNEQFF.

A single count supports this clone. The V gene is TRBV5-4, the J gene TRBJ1-1; tentatively, D is TRBD1 (6 bases). V was pared by 5 bases and J by 3 bases, with 20 bases between. CDR3 length equals 16 residues. CDR1 and CDR2 (germline): SGHNT, YYREEE (reference sequence). The CDR3 DNA reads as TGTGCCAGCAGGAAGGGGGGCCCATTGAGTGACACTGAAGCTTTCTTT. Its protein is CASRKGGPLSDTEAFF.

There are many counts of this clone. V is TRBV5-4 and J is TRBJ2-1; 13 positions match TRBD2. CDR3 size: 17 residues. The J segment lost 0 bases and the V segment lost 4 bases, leaving 4 bases of the junction unmatched. CDR1 SGHNT and CDR2 YYREEE come from the germline V gene (reference sequence). The CDR3 protein is CASSKGLAGASYNEQFF. The CDR3 region has the DNA TGTGCCAGCAGCAAAGGACTAGCGGGGGCCTCCTACAATGAGCAGTTCTTC. Full variable domain (rest looked up from reference TRBV5-4 and TRBJ2-1): ETGVTQSPTHLIKTRGQQVTLRCSSQSGHNTVSWYQQALGQGPQFIFQYYREEENGRGNFPPRFSGLQFPNYSSELNVNALELDDSALYLCASSKGLAGASYNEQFFGPGTRLTVL.

The table lists this clone with a few counts. The chain uses TRBV11-2 and TRBJ2-7, with D perhaps TRBD1 (6 bases). The CDR3 contains 16 residues. The V end lost 5 bases, the J end lost 6 bases, and 23 bases lay between the germline ends. Germline V gene data show CDR1 as SGHAT and CDR2 as FQNNGV. The CDR3 here is CASSHLSGVSQREQYV. The DNA for the CDR3 is TGTGCCAGCAGCCATCTCTCAGGGGTCTCACAACGCGAGCAGTACGTC.

CDR3 residues: CASSPLGNNEQFF. The CDR3 DNA reads TGTGCCAGCAGCCCCCTCGGTAACAATGAGCAGTTCTTC. This rearrangement joins TRBV7-3 to TRBJ2-1; D not certain. The V gene lost 5 bases and the J gene lost 5 bases, with 10 bases spanning the gap. The V gene's germline CDR1 is SGHTA and CDR2 FQGTGA. The CDR3 has 13 amino acids.

V and J are TRBV7-2 and TRBJ1-3; D is uncertain. Germline-derived CDR1 and CDR2 are SGHTA and FQGNSA. Deletions cut 5 bases from V and 0 bases from J, with 11 bases between. This CDR3 has 15 amino acids. As DNA, the CDR3 is TGTGCCAGCAGCGTAACAGTTTACTCTGGAAACACCATATATTTT. Translation: CASSVTVYSGNTIYF. Together with reference TRBV7-2 and TRBJ1-3, the CDR3 gives the full variable domain: GAGVSQSPSNKVTEKGKDVELRCDPISGHTALYWYRQSLGQGLEFLIYFQGNSAPDKSGLPSDRFSAERTGGSVSTLTIQRTQQEDSAVYLCASSVTVYSGNTIYFGEGSWLTVV.

This clone was recorded a few times. V and J are TRBV29-1 and TRBJ2-2, with 8 bases aligning to TRBD1. The germline V gene encodes CDR1 SQVTM and CDR2 ANQGSEA. The length of the CDR3 is 16 residues. After removal of 4 bases from V and 4 bases from J, the junction contained 11 bases not matched to a gene. The CDR3 reads CSVGPGTGARTGELFF. The CDR3, as DNA: TGCAGCGTTGGCCCGGGGACAGGAGCGCGCACCGGGGAGCTGTTTTTT.

The rearrangement uses TRBV5-1 and TRBJ2-4; TRBD2 matches at 12 bases. V lost 3 bases to trimming and J lost 0 bases; unmatched junction nucleotides: 7. The CDR3 has 18 residues. Germline loops: CDR1 SGHRS, CDR2 YFSETQ. CDR3 loop: CASSSSGLAGIAKNIQYF. CDR3 bases: TGCGCCAGCAGCTCCTCCGGACTAGCGGGAATAGCCAAAAACATTCAGTACTTC.

This clone has a handful of counts. The chain combines TRBV6-5 with TRBJ1-1; D gene ambiguous. This CDR3 contains 13 residues. The V gene's germline CDR1 is MNHEY and CDR2 SVGAGI. The V and J ends lost 3 bases and 1 base respectively, with 6 bases between them. CDR3 residues: CASSYWENTEAFF. CDR3 nucleotides: TGTGCCAGCAGTTATTGGGAGAACACTGAAGCTTTCTTT.

This chain links TRBV13 with TRBJ1-3; 8 positions match TRBD1. The germline CDR1 and CDR2 sequences are PRHDT and FYEKMQ (reference sequence). The CDR3 covers 17 residues. The ends lost 5 bases at V and 5 bases at J; junction bases unmatched: 14. The chain's CDR3 is CASSKAPSRGHRNTIYF. The CDR3 DNA follows: TGTGCCAGCAGCAAAGCCCCAAGCAGGGGGCATCGAAACACCATATATTTT.

The rearrangement links TRBV6-5 to TRBJ1-1; TRBD1 agrees at 7 bases. J lost 5 bases, V lost 4 bases, and 7 bases had no gene match. Germline-derived CDR1 and CDR2 are MNHEY and SVGAGI. This CDR3 comprises 14 residues. This CDR3 reads CASSWYRGRTEAFF. The CDR3, as DNA: TGTGCCAGCAGTTGGTACAGGGGAAGGACTGAAGCTTTCTTT.

This clone was observed a handful of times. The J gene is TRBJ2-7, the V gene TRBV4-3, with D possibly being TRBD1 or TRBD2 (6 bases each). Trimming took off 0 bases at V and 5 bases at J, with 14 bases between the two ends. Germline CDR1 LGHNA, CDR2 YSLEER. This CDR3 region has 15 residues. DNA of the CDR3: TGCGCCAGCAGCCAAGAGGGAACAGGGAGGAACGAGCAGTACTTC. Translation: CASSQEGTGRNEQYF.

This clone showed up just a few times. The chain has TRBV30 and TRBJ2-7, with D possibly TRBD1 on 5 matching bases. Germline V lookup: CDR1 GTSNPN, CDR2 SVGIG (reference sequence). This CDR3 has 13 residues. The V and J ends lost 2 bases and 1 base respectively, with 9 bases between them. CDR3 coding DNA: TGTGCCTGGAGTCCACAGGATTCCTACGAGCAGTACTTC. It yields the protein CAWSPQDSYEQYF. The entire variable domain, with the rest obtained from reference TRBV30 and TRBJ2-7, is as follows: SQTIHQWPATLVQPVGSPLSLECTVEGTSNPNLYWYRQAAGRGLQLLFYSVGIGQISSEVPQNLSASRPQDRQFILSSKKLLLSDSGFYLCAWSPQDSYEQYFGPGTRLTVT.

This chain connects TRBV2 to TRBJ1-1, with D maybe TRBD1 (6 bases). V dropped 2 bases and J dropped 6 bases, with 19 bases sitting between them. Germline V lookup: CDR1 SNHLY, CDR2 FYNNEI. This CDR3 has 16 residues. The CDR3, as DNA: TGTGCCAGCAGTGAACCCAGGGGAGGGAGAGTTGCTGAAGCTTTCTTT. It specifies CASSEPRGGRVAEAFF.

This clone was detected only a few times. CDR3 region: CASSQDRNNEQFF. The CDR3 coding sequence is TGTGCCAGCTCACAGGACCGTAACAATGAGCAGTTCTTC. V usage is TRBV18 and J usage is TRBJ2-1; D is undetermined. V shed 4 bases and J shed 5 bases, with 9 bases lying between them. The CDR3 length is 13 residues. Germline V gives CDR1 KGHSH, CDR2 LQKENI.